These T cell receptor beta chains were read from a single sample in a study of T cell responses to AZD1222 COVID-19 vaccine. TCRdb's copy holds only in-frame clones and misses some; the assay was immunoSEQ multiplex PCR. The sample holds approximately 140,000 clones, roughly 90% seen once. The sample was peripheral blood, taken on day 0 of AZD1222 vaccination. These receptors originate from an adult in good health. CDR3s include the opening cysteine and the closing phenylalanine or tryptophan. Each record gives: J gene, clone size, V gene, D gene, CDR3 protein, CDR3 DNA. D genes are given only for firm matches. Part of the rows lack a size; the others show once, few, many or a class for expanded clones.

J: TRBJ2-7; size: few; V: TRBV6-2/TRBV6-3; D: .; CDR3: CASSSGGGGTYEQYF; DNA: TGTGCCAGCAGTTCAGGTGGGGGTGGCACCTACGAGCAGTACTTC
J: TRBJ1-2; size: .; V: TRBV6-6; D: .; CDR3: CASSYPGGNYGYTF; DNA: TGTGCCAGCAGTTACCCGGGAGGTAACTATGGCTACACCTTC
J: TRBJ2-5; size: .; V: TRBV29-1; D: TRBD2; CDR3: CSVRLAGDETQYF; DNA: TGCAGCGTTCGACTAGCGGGGGATGAGACCCAGTACTTC
J: TRBJ1-1; size: .; V: TRBV7-9; D: TRBD1; CDR3: CASSSQGQGAFRAFF; DNA: TGTGCCAGCAGCTCTCAAGGACAGGGGGCGTTTCGAGCTTTCTTT
J: TRBJ1-4; size: .; V: TRBV18; D: .; CDR3: CASSPGRSGSPVF; DNA: TGTGCCAGCTCACCAGGTAGGAGTGGCTCCCCGGTTTTT
J: TRBJ1-1; size: .; V: TRBV4-2; D: TRBD1; CDR3: CASSQDGVGGYMNTEAFF; DNA: TGTGCCAGCAGCCAAGATGGTGTAGGGGGCTACATGAACACTGAAGCTTTCTTT
J: TRBJ1-1; size: .; V: TRBV6-2/TRBV6-3; D: TRBD1; CDR3: CASSWDRGRRSTEAFF; DNA: TGTGCCAGCAGTTGGGACAGGGGGCGACGAAGCACTGAAGCTTTCTTT
J: TRBJ2-7; size: .; V: TRBV11-2; D: TRBD2; CDR3: CASSSRLAGWEQYF; DNA: TGTGCCAGCAGCAGTAGACTAGCGGGATGGGAGCAGTACTTC
J: TRBJ1-1; size: .; V: TRBV18; D: .; CDR3: CASSTSGGEIAEAFF; DNA: TGTGCCAGCTCTACCAGTGGAGGGGAGATCGCTGAAGCTTTCTTT
J: TRBJ2-2; size: .; V: TRBV7-2; D: .; CDR3: CASSLRPPNTGELFF; DNA: TGTGCCAGCAGCTTAAGACCCCCGAACACCGGGGAGCTGTTTTTT
J: TRBJ1-1; size: .; V: TRBV7-3; D: .; CDR3: CASSFDIYTEAFF; DNA: TGTGCCAGCAGCTTCGACATCTACACTGAAGCTTTCTTT
J: TRBJ2-3; size: .; V: TRBV3-1/TRBV3-2; D: TRBD2; CDR3: CASSPRRGLAGFTDTQYF; DNA: TGTGCCAGCAGCCCCAGACGAGGACTAGCGGGTTTCACAGATACGCAGTATTTT
J: TRBJ1-3; size: once; V: TRBV4-3; D: .; CDR3: CASSQFYGGNTGNTIYF; DNA: TGCGCCAGCAGCCAATTCTATGGGGGTAACACTGGAAACACCATATATTTT
J: TRBJ2-5; size: .; V: TRBV19; D: .; CDR3: CASGSVGDLQETQYF; DNA: TGTGCCAGCGGCTCAGTGGGAGACCTCCAAGAGACCCAGTACTTC
J: TRBJ2-1; size: .; V: TRBV6-1; D: .; CDR3: CASSERWVYEQFF; DNA: TGTGCCAGCAGTGAAAGGTGGGTCTATGAGCAGTTCTTC
J: TRBJ1-1; size: .; V: TRBV27; D: TRBD1; CDR3: CASSSRDRGRKAFF; DNA: TGTGCCAGCAGTAGCCGGGACAGGGGACGAAAAGCTTTCTTT
J: TRBJ1-3; size: .; V: TRBV6-1; D: .; CDR3: CASSAVRRHSGNTIYF; DNA: TGTGCCAGCAGTGCGGTTAGGCGACACTCTGGAAACACCATATATTTT
J: TRBJ2-2; size: .; V: TRBV5-1; D: .; CDR3: CASSLGGGPGELFF; DNA: TGCGCCAGCAGCTTGGGAGGGGGACCCGGGGAGCTGTTTTTT
J: TRBJ2-7; size: once; V: TRBV9; D: .; CDR3: CASSPSPRRAHEQYF; DNA: TGTGCCAGCAGCCCATCCCCCCGCAGGGCCCACGAGCAGTACTTC
J: TRBJ2-4; size: .; V: TRBV29-1; D: TRBD2; CDR3: CSVETSGRGTSIQYF; DNA: TGCAGCGTTGAGACTAGCGGGAGGGGGACTAGCATTCAGTACTTC
J: TRBJ1-6; size: once; V: TRBV3-1/TRBV3-2; D: .; CDR3: CASSQEAQAFNSPLHF; DNA: TGTGCCAGCAGCCAAGAAGCGCAGGCGTTTAATTCACCCCTCCACTTT
J: TRBJ1-1; size: .; V: TRBV19; D: .; CDR3: CASSGWENTEAFF; DNA: TGTGCCAGTAGCGGATGGGAGAACACTGAAGCTTTCTTT
J: TRBJ2-1; size: .; V: TRBV11-2; D: TRBD2; CDR3: CASSFRLAGGDNEQFF; DNA: TGTGCCAGCAGCTTCAGACTAGCGGGGGGGGACAATGAGCAGTTCTTC
J: TRBJ1-6; size: .; V: TRBV18; D: TRBD1; CDR3: CASSPTGGGGISPLHF; DNA: TGTGCCAGCTCACCTACAGGGGGCGGAGGAATTTCACCCCTCCACTTT
J: TRBJ1-4; size: .; V: TRBV19; D: .; CDR3: CASRGANNEKLFF; DNA: TGTGCCAGTAGGGGGGCAAACAATGAAAAACTGTTTTTT
J: TRBJ2-5; size: .; V: TRBV6-6; D: .; CDR3: CASNSYRGGETQYF; DNA: TGTGCCAGCAACTCCTATAGGGGAGGAGAGACCCAGTACTTC
J: TRBJ1-4; size: .; V: TRBV4-1; D: TRBD1; CDR3: CASSQDGTGNEKLFF; DNA: TGCGCCAGCAGCCAAGATGGGACAGGGAATGAAAAACTGTTTTTT
J: TRBJ2-1; size: once; V: TRBV2; D: TRBD1; CDR3: CASIVGGQGASVEQFF; DNA: TGTGCCAGCATAGTGGGCGGACAGGGGGCTTCGGTGGAGCAGTTCTTC
J: TRBJ2-3; size: .; V: TRBV28; D: TRBD2; CDR3: CASSPGGLADSTDTQYF; DNA: TGTGCCAGCAGTCCCGGGGGACTAGCAGACAGCACAGATACGCAGTATTTT
J: TRBJ1-5; size: few; V: TRBV4-1; D: .; CDR3: CASSQVRRVSGNQPQHF; DNA: TGCGCCAGCAGCCAGGTCCGCAGGGTTAGTGGCAATCAGCCCCAGCATTTT
J: TRBJ2-7; size: .; V: TRBV7-9; D: TRBD1; CDR3: CASSDTGGPSYEQYF; DNA: TGTGCCAGCAGCGACACAGGGGGACCTTCCTACGAGCAGTACTTC
J: TRBJ1-6; size: .; V: TRBV6-1; D: TRBD1; CDR3: CASSDRGDSPLHF; DNA: TGTGCCAGCAGTGACAGGGGGGATTCACCCCTCCACTTT
J: TRBJ2-1; size: .; V: TRBV4-3; D: TRBD2; CDR3: CASSRTASGGAYNEQFF; DNA: TGCGCCAGCAGCCGAACTGCTAGCGGGGGGGCCTACAATGAGCAGTTCTTC
J: TRBJ2-2; size: .; V: TRBV4-3; D: .; CDR3: CASSQSNGATGELFF; DNA: TGCGCCAGCAGCCAGTCCAATGGGGCCACCGGGGAGCTGTTTTTT
J: TRBJ2-2; size: .; V: TRBV7-9; D: .; CDR3: CASSLLGVGVTGELFF; DNA: TGTGCCAGCAGCCTCTTGGGGGTCGGAGTCACCGGGGAGCTGTTTTTT
J: TRBJ1-2; size: .; V: TRBV10-3; D: .; CDR3: CAISERGTYGYTF; DNA: TGTGCCATCAGTGAGAGGGGGACCTATGGCTACACCTTC
J: TRBJ2-3; size: .; V: TRBV7-8; D: TRBD2; CDR3: CASSLDSGGRDTQYF; DNA: TGTGCCAGCAGCTTGGATAGCGGGGGGCGAGATACGCAGTATTTT
J: TRBJ2-7; size: .; V: TRBV7-9; D: TRBD1; CDR3: CASSFPGQPSYEQYF; DNA: TGTGCCAGCAGCTTCCCGGGACAGCCCTCCTACGAGCAGTACTTC
J: TRBJ2-3; size: .; V: TRBV9; D: .; CDR3: CAGGGPPRTDTQYF; DNA: TGTGCCGGGGGAGGACCTCCGAGGACAGATACGCAGTATTTT
J: TRBJ1-3; size: .; V: TRBV5-1; D: .; CDR3: CASREENGNTIYF; DNA: TGCGCCAGCAGGGAGGAGAATGGAAACACCATATATTTT